This TCR beta chain was obtained from a study of T cells in Graves' hyperthyroidism and ophthalmopathy. The CDR3 is 15 amino acids. V lost 2 bases and J 6 bases, leaving 16 bases between the germline ends. The germline gives CDR1 MNHNS, CDR2 SASEGT. Amplification of TCR beta CDR3 regions was performed using RNA transcripts as template. The HTBI primer set served for first-round RT-PCR of the TCR CDR3. TCRdb fed the multiplex PCR reads into MiXCR, producing one record per CDR3 protein. The data hold a few hundred thousand distinct CDR3 sequences, with under 25% observed a single time. The sample holds a few counts of this clonotype.

The sample comprised blood. The chain couples TRBV6-1 to TRBJ1-2, with D perhaps matching TRBD1 (6 bases). The TCR sequence derives from a woman in her 70s with Graves' ophthalmopathy. CDR3: CASSEWGAREHGYTF. The CDR3 nucleotides are TGTGCCAGCAGTGAATGGGGGGCGAGAGAGCATGGCTACACCTTC.